What follows are 24 T cell receptor beta chains derived from one specimen sequenced in a study of regulatory T cells in long-lasting Graves disease. Time point given: newly diagnosed GD, antithyroid drugs for less than 3 months. PBMCs provided the RNA from which the TCR library was made. Arm-PCR of CDR3 regions and iRepertoire HTBI primers were the basis on which TCR beta libraries were built. TCRdb re-called the multiplex PCR reads through MiXCR, storing one row per CDR3 protein. Here the sample spans around 400,000 distinct CDR3 sequences, over 12% being singletons. The same sample was also studied in work on T cells in Graves' hyperthyroidism and ophthalmopathy.

The sample in question was peripheral blood mononuclear cells (PBMCs), obtained at new diagnosis, from a patient treated with antithyroid drugs. These receptors were taken from a woman aged 40 to 50 with Graves disease.

This clonotype was detected only a few times. A much larger clone differs by one base, so this may be a read error. CDR3 sequence reads: CSARNLVQDTDTQYF. CDR3 DNA: TGCAGTGCTAGAAATCTTGTGCAGGACACAGATACGCAGTATTTT. The chain couples TRBV20-1 to TRBJ2-3; D is unresolved. Trimming took off 2 bases at V and 2 bases at J, with 14 bases between the two ends. This CDR3 is 15 amino acids long. Germline V CDR1 and CDR2: DFQATT, SNEGSKA (reference sequence).

This chain joins TRBV20-1 and TRBJ2-1, with a possible D match to TRBD2 (5 bases). Per germline, CDR1 DFQATT and CDR2 SNEGSKA (reference sequence). This CDR3 is 16 amino acids long. V was cut by 0 bases and J by 4 bases, with 16 bases left in between. For the CDR3, the DNA is TGCAGTGCTAGAGATCTCTTGCCGGGGTTTTACAATGAGCAGTTCTTC. Translation gives CSARDLLPGFYNEQFF.

This clonotype was counted many times. This chain joins TRBV7-8 and TRBJ2-7; D call uncertain. Germline V gene lookup returns CDR1 SGHVS and CDR2 FQNEAQ. The V end lost 5 bases, the J end lost 3 bases, and 8 bases lay between the germline ends. This CDR3 spans 12 amino acids. Here the CDR3 reads CASSEDNYEQYF. In DNA form, the CDR3 reads TGTGCCAGCAGCGAAGACAACTACGAGCAGTACTTC. The full variable domain, completed using reference TRBV7-8 and TRBJ2-7, is GAGVSQSPRYKVAKRGQDVALRCDPISGHVSLFWYQQALGQGPEFLTYFQNEAQLDKSGLPSDRFFAERPEGSVSTLKIQRTQQEDSAVYLCASSEDNYEQYFGPGTRLTVT.

The genes are TRBV6-2 or TRBV6-3 and TRBJ2-7, with 8 bases matching TRBD1. The CDR3 loop spans 13 amino acids. Losses at the gene ends were 7 bases for V and 4 bases for J; bases not matched to a gene: 6. Germline CDR1 MNHEY, CDR2 SVGEGT. CDR3 DNA: TGTGCCAGCACACCCACAGGGGGGTACGAGCAGTACTTC. It translates to CASTPTGGYEQYF.

The chain has TRBV6-2 or TRBV6-3 and TRBJ2-4, with 7 bases lining up with TRBD2. Germline V CDR1 and CDR2: MNHEY, SVGEGT. V lost 0 bases and J lost 6; bases outside the gene matches: 5. This CDR3 spans 15 amino acids. The CDR3 coding sequence is TGTGCCAGCAGTTACTCTGGGGGAGGGAGAAACATTCAGTACTTC. It codes for CASSYSGGGRNIQYF.

About this clonotype: This may come from a read error, since a much larger clone is one base off. The CDR3 nucleotides are TGTGCCAGCTCACCACCAAGCGGGAGTGCCACAGATACGCAGTATTTT. Residues: CASSPPSGSATDTQYF. V and J are TRBV18 and TRBJ2-3; 8 bases line up with TRBD2. V shed 0 bases, J shed 2 bases, and the junction held 4 bases outside the gene matches. The CDR3 runs to 16 residues. Germline CDR1 is KGHSH and CDR2 is LQKENI.

In its sample, this clonotype was seen a few times. At one boundary the junction diverges from the germline segment, which might be a read error. This sequence joins TRBV18 and TRBJ1-2; maybe TRBD1 (5 bases). Germline assignment: CDR1 KGHSH and CDR2 LQKENI. The CDR3 spans 13 residues. The CDR3 reads CASSPDSNYGYAF. The CDR3 DNA is TGTGCCAGCTCACCCGACAGTAACTATGGCTACGCCTTC.

CDR3 amino acids: CASSEQRLNEQFF. The CDR3 nucleotides read TGTGCCAGCAGTGAACAGAGACTAAATGAGCAGTTCTTC. This sequence joins TRBV6-1 and TRBJ2-1; D is perhaps TRBD2 (5 bases). Germline V gene data show CDR1 as MNHNS and CDR2 as SASEGT. This CDR3 comprises 13 residues. Trimming cost V 2 bases and J 7 bases, with 9 bases left between them.

This clonotype occurred many times. The chain combines TRBV27 with TRBJ2-7, with a weak D call TRBD1 (5 bases). The CDR3 covers 13 residues. Trimming removed 2 bases from V and 6 bases from J, with 11 bases in between. Germline CDR1 is MNHEY and CDR2 is SMNVEV (reference sequence). CDR3 amino acids: CASSLTPRGEQYF. The CDR3 DNA reads TGTGCCAGCAGTTTAACCCCAAGGGGCGAGCAGTACTTC.

The chain uses TRBV28 and TRBJ1-4; D gene uncertain. From germline, CDR1 is MDHEN and CDR2 SYDVKM. The CDR3 is 15 residues long. Trimming took off 6 bases at V and 2 bases at J, with 13 bases between the two ends. The DNA for the CDR3 is TGTGCCAGCAGAAGTCTGGGCACGACTAATGAAAAACTGTTTTTT. Its protein is CASRSLGTTNEKLFF.

This chain links TRBV3-1 with TRBJ1-2; no clear D gene. The V gene lost 4 bases and the J gene lost 1 base, with 13 bases spanning the gap. CDR3 size: 15 residues. Germline assignment: CDR1 LGHDT and CDR2 YNNKEL (reference sequence). The CDR3 spells CASSPPQPYNYGYTF. In DNA, the CDR3 is TGTGCCAGCAGCCCGCCCCAGCCGTATAACTATGGCTACACCTTC.

The chain joins TRBV12-3 or TRBV12-4 to TRBJ1-2; the D gene is possibly TRBD1 (6 bases). V was pared by 6 bases and J by 5 bases, with 13 bases between. This CDR3 spans 13 amino acids. The CDR3 protein is CASRSQGFYGYTF. Here the CDR3 DNA reads TGTGCCAGCAGAAGTCAGGGGTTTTATGGCTACACCTTC.

The V gene is TRBV11-2, the J gene TRBJ2-3; 12 bases agree with TRBD2. The CDR3 is made up of 15 amino acids. Germline CDR1 is SGHAT and CDR2 is FQNNGV. J was trimmed by 1 base and V by 7 bases; bases with no gene match: 3. The CDR3 here is CASIRLAGGTDTQYF. For the CDR3, the DNA is TGTGCCAGCATCAGACTAGCGGGGGGCACAGATACGCAGTATTTT.

This clonotype was found many times. The chain combines TRBV7-9 with TRBJ2-7; D unclear. CDR1 SEHNR and CDR2 FQNEAQ come from the germline V gene (reference sequence). V lost 5 bases, J lost 4 bases, and 15 bases lay in between. This CDR3 has 14 residues. CDR3 DNA: TGTGCCAGCAGCCCCCGGGCCAGCCAATACGAGCAGTACTTC. Amino acid sequence: CASSPRASQYEQYF.

The V call is TRBV28, the J call TRBJ2-7, with TRBD1 identical over 9 bases. The germline gives CDR1 MDHEN, CDR2 SYDVKM. V dropped 6 bases and J dropped 4; count of bases not matched to a gene: 10. The CDR3 runs 15 residues. CDR3 residues: CASRAGQGLSYEQYF. DNA of the CDR3: TGTGCCAGCAGAGCTGGACAGGGGTTGAGTTACGAGCAGTACTTC.

In its sample, this clonotype was seen many times. This sequence joins TRBV2 and TRBJ2-5; TRBD1 matches at 10 bases. This CDR3 contains 17 residues. The J segment lost 3 bases and the V segment lost 7 bases, leaving 14 bases of the junction unmatched. Germline assignment: CDR1 SNHLY and CDR2 FYNNEI. The CDR3 nucleotides read TGTGCCAGCAAAGGCCTTTCTTCGGGGACAGGGGAAGAGACCCAGTACTTC. Residues: CASKGLSSGTGEETQYF. Full variable domain (outside the CDR3, taken from reference TRBV2 and TRBJ2-5): EPEVTQTPSHQVTQMGQEVILRCVPISNHLYFYWYRQILGQKVEFLVSFYNNEISEKSEIFDDQFSVERPDGSNFTLKIRSTKLEDSAMYFCASKGLSSGTGEETQYFGPGTRLLVL.

This clonotype was picked up many times. The CDR3 sequence: CASSPGTSGAYNEQFF. The CDR3 bases are TGTGCCAGCAGTCCCGGGACTAGCGGGGCATACAATGAGCAGTTCTTC. This chain links TRBV28 with TRBJ2-1; 13 positions match TRBD2. The ends lost 5 bases at V and 4 bases at J; junction bases unmatched: 5. The CDR3 has 16 amino acids. Germline V CDR1 and CDR2: MDHEN, SYDVKM.

In this sample, this clonotype turned up many times. V is TRBV27 and J is TRBJ2-3; D is perhaps TRBD2 (7 bases). Germline CDR1 reads MNHEY; CDR2 reads SMNVEV (reference sequence). There are 13 residues in the CDR3. V gave up 2 bases and J gave up 6 bases, with 9 bases separating them. CDR3 nucleotide sequence: TGTGCCAGCAGTTTAACGGGGGGCGATACGCAGTATTTT. It codes for CASSLTGGDTQYF.

The CDR3 DNA is TGTGCCAGCAGCGTGGCAAGCGGGAGTGGCGAGCAGTTCTTC. This translates into CASSVASGSGEQFF. The rearrangement links TRBV9 to TRBJ2-1; 8 bases map to TRBD2. The CDR3 extends over 14 amino acids. CDR1 is SGDLS, CDR2 YYNGEE, per germline. V lost 2 bases to trimming and J lost 10 bases; unmatched junction nucleotides: 8.

This clonotype was seen repeatedly, ten times or more. The J gene is TRBJ2-1, the V gene TRBV4-1; no definite D call. V lost 0 bases and J 6 bases, leaving 9 bases between the germline ends. Germline values: CDR1 MGHRA, CDR2 YSYEKL. The length of the CDR3 is 14 residues. The CDR3 nucleotides are TGCGCCAGCAGCCAAGAGGTGGCTACCAATGAGCAGTTCTTC. Translation: CASSQEVATNEQFF.

The table lists this clonotype with many counts. This chain connects TRBV28 to TRBJ1-2; D is uncertain. The CDR3 totals 13 residues. Germline CDR1 is MDHEN and CDR2 is SYDVKM. V was shortened by 9 bases and J by 3 bases, with 14 bases between the two germline ends. The CDR3 nucleotides read TGTGCCAGTAGCACGGGGTCTTACTATGGCTACACCTTC. This sequence encodes CASSTGSYYGYTF.

This clonotype showed up just a few times. The V gene is TRBV6-1, the J gene TRBJ2-7; perhaps D is TRBD1 or TRBD2 (5 bases each). This CDR3 comprises 14 residues. V gave up 6 bases and J gave up 4 bases, with 16 bases separating them. Per the germline V gene, CDR1 is MNHNS and CDR2 is SASEGT. The CDR3 is CASSYGDGKYEQYF. Written as DNA, the CDR3 is TGTGCCAGCAGCTACGGGGACGGAAAATACGAGCAGTACTTC.

This clonotype was seen many times. The chain recombines TRBV2 with TRBJ2-1; D possibly corresponds to TRBD2 (5 bases). Germline CDR1 SNHLY, CDR2 FYNNEI. Trimming removed 1 base at V and 7 bases at J, with 14 bases between. The CDR3 runs 15 residues. DNA of the CDR3: TGTGCCAGCAGTGAAGAACGGGGTACATGGAATGAGCAGTTCTTC. It encodes CASSEERGTWNEQFF.

This clonotype has ten or more counts. This chain uses TRBV28 with TRBJ2-7, with TRBD2 matching 13 bases. The germline V gene has CDR1 MDHEN and CDR2 SYDVKM. CDR3 length: 18 residues. The V gene end was trimmed by 2 bases and the J gene end by 5 bases; junction bases not matched to a gene: 12. The CDR3, as DNA: TGTGCCAGCAGTTTAAAACCGGGACTAGCGGGATGGAAGGACGAGCAGTACTTC. Translation gives CASSLKPGLAGWKDEQYF.